Listed here are 13 T cell receptor beta chains from one sample, sequenced in a study of T cells in Graves' hyperthyroidism and ophthalmopathy. RNA transcripts served as the template for amplifying TCR beta CDR3 regions. The HTBI primer set served for first-round RT-PCR of the TCR CDR3. TCRdb called the multiplex PCR reads again in MiXCR, with one record for every CDR3 protein. The repertoire includes under 250,000 distinct CDR3 sequences, less than 20% of them detected once, and around 52% sits in the top ten. The sequencing input was blood. The origin of the receptors is a woman between 45 and 65 years old with Graves' hyperthyroidism.

This chain connects TRBV7-2 to TRBJ1-1; D is unclear. CDR3 length equals 12 residues. The V end was cut by 0 bases, the J end by 5 bases, with 4 bases between. Germline CDR1 is SGHTA and CDR2 is FQGNSA. The CDR3 loop reads CASSLASTEAFF. CDR3 coding DNA: TGTGCCAGCAGCTTAGCTTCTACTGAAGCTTTCTTT.

This clonotype was observed many times. V usage is TRBV11-2 and J usage is TRBJ2-1, with TRBD2 matching 7 bases. This CDR3 region has 15 residues. The ends lost 1 base at V and 6 bases at J; junction bases unmatched: 6. CDR1 and CDR2 from the germline V gene are SGHAT and FQNNGV. The CDR3 DNA reads as TGTGCCAGCAGCTTAGTACGCGGGAGTGTCAATGAGCAGTTCTTC. It codes for CASSLVRGSVNEQFF.

This clonotype was counted ten times or more. This rearrangement joins TRBV30 to TRBJ2-1, with 7 bases identical to TRBD2. Germline lookup yields CDR1 GTSNPN and CDR2 SVGIG (reference sequence). The CDR3 has 15 amino acids. V lost 0 bases to trimming and J lost 6 bases; unmatched junction nucleotides: 8. The CDR3 protein is CAWSVAAGWVNEQFF. DNA for the CDR3: TGTGCCTGGAGTGTAGCAGCGGGATGGGTCAATGAGCAGTTCTTC.

This clonotype has ten or more counts. The rearrangement joins TRBV20-1 to TRBJ1-5; D gene unclear. There are 12 residues in the CDR3. V shed 3 bases and J shed 6 bases, with 9 bases lying between them. Germline V gene data show CDR1 as DFQATT and CDR2 as SNEGSKA (reference sequence). CDR3 coding DNA: TGCAGTGCTAGTTTGAGCGGTCAGCCCCAGCATTTT. This gives the protein CSASLSGQPQHF.

Notes on this clonotype: A read error may explain this, as a much larger clone is one base away. The V and J genes are TRBV5-6 and TRBJ2-7, with 8 positions matching TRBD1. The DNA end is more similar to TRBJ2-1, so the J call may be wrong. This CDR3 has 16 amino acids. Germline CDR1 is SGHDT and CDR2 is YYEEEE. The CDR3 coding sequence is TGTGCCAGCAGCTTGGAATCGGCCAGGGGGCCCTACGAGCAGTTCTTC. This gives the protein CASSLESARGPYEQFF.

This clonotype was seen only a few times. The genes are TRBV30 and TRBJ1-6; a possible D gene is TRBD1 (5 bases). Germline values: CDR1 GTSNPN, CDR2 SVGIG (reference sequence). Trimming cost V 4 bases and J 7 bases, with 11 bases left between them. The CDR3 runs to 13 residues. The CDR3 loop reads CAWTRDRNSPLHF. CDR3 nucleotides: TGTGCCTGGACCCGGGACCGAAATTCACCCCTCCACTTT.

This clonotype was counted ten times or more. The V call is TRBV5-4, the J call TRBJ1-1; TRBD1 matches 9 bases. The CDR3 has 14 amino acids. Trimming removed 0 bases from V and 5 bases from J; junction bases left unmatched: 2. From germline, CDR1 is SGHNT and CDR2 YYREEE (reference sequence). CDR3 DNA sequence: TGTGCCAGCAGCTTGGACAGGGGGCTTACTGAAGCTTTCTTT. As protein: CASSLDRGLTEAFF.

This sequence joins TRBV25-1 and TRBJ2-5; 7 positions agree with TRBD1. The V and J ends lost 3 bases and 4 bases, in that order; junction bases with no gene match: 5. CDR1 is MGHDK and CDR2 is SYGVNS in the germline V gene. The CDR3 has 14 amino acids. The CDR3 spells CASSEGTAPETQYF. Written as DNA, the CDR3 is TGTGCCAGCAGTGAGGGGACAGCTCCAGAGACCCAGTACTTC.

This clonotype was picked up a small number of times. V is TRBV2 and J is TRBJ1-4; D is undetermined. Germline assignment: CDR1 SNHLY and CDR2 FYNNEI. V shed 6 bases and J shed 8 bases, with 19 bases lying between them. The CDR3 is 15 amino acids. The CDR3 nucleotides read TGTGCCAGCAGCCAAGGCGGAACCTATTGGGAAAAACTGTTTTTT. This sequence encodes CASSQGGTYWEKLFF.

The chain joins TRBV20-1 to TRBJ2-1; D is unclear. Deletions cut 3 bases from V and 6 bases from J, with 12 bases between. Germline lookup yields CDR1 DFQATT and CDR2 SNEGSKA (reference sequence). The CDR3 has 13 amino acids. The CDR3, as DNA: TGCAGTGCTAGTTGGCTCGGAATCAATGAGCAGTTCTTC. Residues: CSASWLGINEQFF.

This clonotype was counted at least ten times. The chain has TRBV27 and TRBJ2-5, with D possibly TRBD2 on 6 matching bases. The CDR3 is 17 amino acids. The V end was cut by 0 bases, the J end by 1 base, with 15 bases between. Germline CDR1 MNHEY, CDR2 SMNVEV (reference sequence). This chain's CDR3 is CASSLSTRPDVQETQYF. DNA of the CDR3: TGTGCCAGCAGTTTATCGACTAGGCCAGACGTCCAAGAGACCCAGTACTTC.

This clonotype has a count of ten or more. V gene TRBV7-6 combines with J gene TRBJ2-7, with TRBD2 as a possible D gene (5 bases). In germline, CDR1 is SGHVS, CDR2 FNYEAQ. The germline V and J ends were trimmed by 2 bases and 4 bases, with 9 bases remaining between them. This CDR3 is built from 13 residues. CDR3 sequence: CASSLNGRYEQYF. In nucleotides, the CDR3 is TGTGCCAGCAGCTTAAATGGGAGATACGAGCAGTACTTC.

V gene TRBV30 combines with J gene TRBJ1-4, with D unclear. Between the trimmed V and J ends, which lost 0 bases and 8 bases, there was a span of 10 bases. Per germline, CDR1 GTSNPN and CDR2 SVGIG (reference sequence). The CDR3 spans 13 residues. The CDR3 DNA follows: TGTGCCTGGAGTGTGTTCAACGCGGAAAAACTGTTTTTT. Its protein product is CAWSVFNAEKLFF.